The 10 T cell receptor beta chains given below trace back to one sample, sequenced in a study of shared clonotypes between healthy human individuals. The repertoire was sequenced with immunoSEQ multiplex PCR; TCRdb's copy has only in-frame clones and lacks some. The table records more than 500,000 clones, approximately 95% of them present only once. The sample taken for sequencing was naive CD4+ T cells sorted from blood. Subset defined: CD45RA+ positively selected. All receptors derive from a young woman in good health.

This chain uses TRBV2 with TRBJ2-1; TRBD2 might be the D (6 bases). This CDR3 is 15 amino acids long. V dropped 6 bases and J dropped 3 bases, with 15 bases sitting between them. Looked up from germline, CDR1 is SNHLY and CDR2 is FYNNEI. In DNA, the CDR3 is TGTGCCAGCAGCCCCGGAGGGTTAATCTACAATGAGCAGTTCTTC. Translated, it gives CASSPGGLIYNEQFF.

The chain employs TRBV28 and TRBJ1-3, with a tentative D call TRBD1 (6 bases). V was trimmed by 6 bases and J by 6 bases, leaving 18 bases between them. The germline CDR1 and CDR2 sequences are MDHEN and SYDVKM. The length of the CDR3 is 15 residues. This CDR3 is CASRNQGLLENTIYF. The CDR3 DNA reads TGTGCCAGCAGAAATCAGGGGTTGTTGGAAAACACCATATATTTT.

The J gene is TRBJ2-4, the V gene TRBV4-1, with 12 bases aligning to TRBD1. This CDR3 spans 19 amino acids. Trimming removed 1 base from V and 1 base from J; junction bases left unmatched: 8. Germline assignment: CDR1 MGHRA and CDR2 YSYEKL. CDR3 nucleotides: TGCGCCAGCAGCCAAGTAGGAGGGACAGGGGGCCGTGCCAAAAACATTCAGTACTTC. Amino acid sequence: CASSQVGGTGGRAKNIQYF.

The rearrangement joins TRBV5-1 to TRBJ2-3, with 8 bases lining up with TRBD1. Germline V gene sequence: CDR1 SGHRS, CDR2 YFSETQ. J was trimmed by 2 bases and V by 7 bases; bases with no gene match: 9. The CDR3 length is 15 residues. The CDR3 nucleotides are TGCGCCAGCTCAATACCGGGACAGGCCACAGATACGCAGTATTTT. Its protein is CASSIPGQATDTQYF.

The chain recombines TRBV5-4 with TRBJ2-7, with D hard to call. V was pared by 0 bases and J by 2 bases, with 9 bases between. The CDR3 has 14 residues. The germline gives CDR1 SGHNT, CDR2 YYREEE (reference sequence). CDR3: CASSLGSNTYEQYF. DNA for the CDR3: TGTGCCAGCAGCTTGGGTAGCAATACCTACGAGCAGTACTTC.

The J gene is TRBJ1-1, the V gene TRBV11-2; 8 nucleotides line up with TRBD1. V trimming: 4 bases; J trimming: 7 bases; junction bases outside the gene matches: 8. Germline V gene lookup returns CDR1 SGHAT and CDR2 FQNNGV. This CDR3 has 14 amino acids. The chain's CDR3 is CASSSPNDRGEAFF. The CDR3, as DNA: TGTGCCAGCAGCTCCCCTAATGACAGGGGTGAAGCTTTCTTT.

The rearrangement links TRBV5-5 to TRBJ1-1, with D hard to call. This CDR3 region has 12 residues. Germline lookup yields CDR1 SGHKS and CDR2 YYEKEE (reference sequence). Trimming removed 2 bases from V and 5 bases from J, with 7 bases in between. The CDR3 coding sequence is TGTGCCAGCAGCTTTATGGGGACTGAAGCTTTCTTT. Its protein product is CASSFMGTEAFF.

This chain links TRBV9 with TRBJ2-2; a possible D gene is TRBD1 (5 bases). Per germline, CDR1 SGDLS and CDR2 YYNGEE. This CDR3 is built from 14 residues. The V gene lost 4 bases and the J gene lost 5 bases, with 12 bases spanning the gap. In DNA form, the CDR3 reads TGTGCCAGCAGCTCCCAGGGCTTTACCGGGGAGCTGTTTTTT. Its translation: CASSSQGFTGELFF.

The V gene is TRBV27, the J gene TRBJ1-5, with 8 bases fitting TRBD1. The germline V gene encodes CDR1 MNHEY and CDR2 SMNVEV (reference sequence). After removal of 5 bases from V and 2 bases from J, the junction contained 5 bases not matched to a gene. The CDR3 loop spans 15 amino acids. DNA of the CDR3: TGTGCCAGCAGTACGGCGACAGGGGGCAATCAGCCCCAGCATTTT. Encoded protein: CASSTATGGNQPQHF.

The rearrangement uses TRBV5-1 and TRBJ2-7; D remains ambiguous. The V and J ends lost 0 bases and 6 bases respectively, with 16 bases between them. This CDR3 has 15 amino acids. Germline V CDR1 and CDR2: SGHRS, YFSETQ. The CDR3 nucleotides read TGCGCCAGCAGCTTGGACCAAGGACGGGTCGCCGAGCAGTACTTC. This codes for CASSLDQGRVAEQYF.